This T cell receptor (beta chain) derives from a study of shared T cell receptors in the human thymus. The data were produced by immunoSEQ multiplex PCR, yet TCRdb's version contains in-frame clones alone and is incomplete. The sample lists fewer than 700,000 clones, around 87% occurring once. Another study also made use of these data, one on human thymus T cells. In that study: Highly overlapping thymic repertoires in unrelated individuals were reported by related research.

The TCR originated in a boy under two years old with a congenital heart defect. The sample comprised thymocytes.

The CDR3 spells CASSLGGRGGRETQYF. The CDR3 coding sequence is TGTGCCAGCAGCTTAGGAGGCCGAGGAGGGCGGGAGACCCAGTACTTC. This chain joins TRBV7-8 and TRBJ2-5; TRBD2 is a possible D gene (6 bases). V was cut by 1 base and J by 5 bases, with 17 bases left in between. This CDR3 comprises 16 residues. Per germline, CDR1 SGHVS and CDR2 FQNEAQ. Full variable domain (remainder filled in from reference TRBV7-8 and TRBJ2-5): GAGVSQSPRYKVAKRGQDVALRCDPISGHVSLFWYQQALGQGPEFLTYFQNEAQLDKSGLPSDRFFAERPEGSVSTLKIQRTQQEDSAVYLCASSLGGRGGRETQYFGPGTRLLVL.